This T cell receptor beta chain is from a study of B cell selection in AIRE deficiency. Study-wide findings and caveats: Shared Treg sequences were biased toward short CDR3s with few non-templated nucleotide insertions. Of approximately 4,000 shared Treg TCRbeta sequences, 30% to 35% were healthy-only, about 8.6% patient-only.

CD4+CD127+ cells were sorted as the conventional CD4 T cells. Germline CDR1 reads MDHEN; CDR2 reads SYDVKM. Trimming removed 6 bases from V and 2 bases from J, with 17 bases in between. CDR3 length: 15 residues. In the original workflow: Patients' conventional T cells yielded about 100,000 distinct TCRbeta sequences; donors' around 1.3x10^5. The protocol was immunoSEQ multiplex PCR, while the TCRdb copy is restricted to in-frame clones and leaves out a portion. V and J calls and clone size are as listed in that table; D and trimming were resolved from the DNA. The sample consists of under 30,000 clones, around 97% of them appearing once. Details on this clone: Its antigen is unknown.

The J gene is TRBJ2-7, the V gene TRBV28; D not resolved. Sequenced sample: CD4+CD127+ conventional T cells sorted from PBMCs. This TCR was sampled from a human donor in good health. This chain's CDR3 is CASSRTARGAYEQYF. CDR3 DNA sequence: TGTGCCAGCAGCCGAACAGCGCGCGGCGCCTACGAGCAGTACTTC.